This is a list of T cell receptor beta chains from one sample in a study of a mutant IDH1 vaccine in newly diagnosed glioma. TCRdb's copy holds only in-frame clones and misses some; the assay was immunoSEQ multiplex PCR. This table has approximately 88,000 clones, roughly 77% appearing once. The source material was PBMCs, sampled from a glioma patient treated with radiotherapy, temozolomide or both. The receptor set was obtained from a man aged 35 to 55 with glioma. Both conserved end residues are part of each CDR3. D genes are given only for firm matches. Clone size is not always given. Where it is, it says once, few, many or a class for expanded clones.

j_gene: TRBJ2-1
v_gene: TRBV30
abundance: .
d_gene: TRBD2
CDR3nt: TGTGCCTGGAGTCGTCTAGCGGGGAGCAATGAGCAGTTCTTC
CDR3aa: CAWSRLAGSNEQFF

j_gene: TRBJ2-7
v_gene: TRBV7-2
abundance: .
d_gene: TRBD2
CDR3nt: TGTGCCAGCAGCTTACTAGCGGCTTCCTACGAGCAGTACTTC
CDR3aa: CASSLLAASYEQYF

j_gene: TRBJ2-1
v_gene: TRBV9
abundance: .
d_gene: TRBD2
CDR3nt: TGTGCCAGCAGCGTAGGGACGGGAGGGTCCACCTACAATGAGCAGTTCTTC
CDR3aa: CASSVGTGGSTYNEQFF

j_gene: TRBJ1-1
v_gene: TRBV7-6
abundance: .
d_gene: .
CDR3nt: TGTGCCAGCAGCCGTCAAAGGAACACTGAAGCTTTCTTT
CDR3aa: CASSRQRNTEAFF

j_gene: TRBJ2-3
v_gene: TRBV10-3
abundance: .
d_gene: TRBD2
CDR3nt: TGTGCCATCTCGACTAGCGCCACAGATACGCAGTATTTT
CDR3aa: CAISTSATDTQYF

j_gene: TRBJ2-5
v_gene: TRBV4-3
abundance: .
d_gene: .
CDR3nt: TGCGCCAGCAGCCAAGTGGGACCCCAAGAGACCCAGTACTTC
CDR3aa: CASSQVGPQETQYF

j_gene: TRBJ1-2
v_gene: TRBV19
abundance: few
d_gene: TRBD1
CDR3nt: TGTGCCAGTAGTATAATTGGGACAGCTAACTATGGCTACACCTTC
CDR3aa: CASSIIGTANYGYTF

j_gene: TRBJ2-4
v_gene: TRBV19
abundance: .
d_gene: TRBD1
CDR3nt: TGTGCCAGTAGTAACCGGGACAGAATAAAAAACATTCAGTACTTC
CDR3aa: CASSNRDRIKNIQYF

j_gene: TRBJ1-3
v_gene: TRBV25-1
abundance: .
d_gene: .
CDR3nt: TGTGCCAGCAGCGGTGTTGGAAACACCATATATTTT
CDR3aa: CASSGVGNTIYF

j_gene: TRBJ1-2
v_gene: TRBV6-5
abundance: .
d_gene: .
CDR3nt: TGTGCCAGCAGTTACTCGTTTATTCGAAATTATGGCTACACCTTC
CDR3aa: CASSYSFIRNYGYTF

j_gene: TRBJ1-2
v_gene: TRBV2
abundance: once
d_gene: .
CDR3nt: TGTGCCAACGAACCTCAGGGACTTGGCTATGGCTACACCTTC
CDR3aa: CANEPQGLGYGYTF

j_gene: TRBJ1-4
v_gene: TRBV5-1
abundance: .
d_gene: .
CDR3nt: TGCGCCAGCAGCTGGACCGGGACACAGAACGAAAAACTGTTTTTT
CDR3aa: CASSWTGTQNEKLFF

j_gene: TRBJ2-5
v_gene: TRBV27
abundance: once
d_gene: .
CDR3nt: TGTGCCAGCAGTTTCGGCTTCCGGGAGACCCAGTACTTC
CDR3aa: CASSFGFRETQYF

j_gene: TRBJ2-1
v_gene: TRBV6-4
abundance: .
d_gene: TRBD2
CDR3nt: TGTGCCAGCAGTCCAATAGCGGGGGGGAATGAGCAGTTCTTC
CDR3aa: CASSPIAGGNEQFF

j_gene: TRBJ1-4
v_gene: TRBV4-1
abundance: .
d_gene: .
CDR3nt: TGCGCCAGCAGCCCCGGTGGTCGAGCAACTAATGAAAAACTGTTTTTT
CDR3aa: CASSPGGRATNEKLFF

j_gene: TRBJ2-2
v_gene: TRBV27
abundance: few
d_gene: TRBD1
CDR3nt: TGTGCCAGCAGTCGGACAGGGGCCGACACCGGGGAGCTGTTTTTT
CDR3aa: CASSRTGADTGELFF